Shown below are 3 T cell receptor beta chains from a single sample sequenced in a study of radiotherapy plus CTLA-4 blockade in lung cancer. Produced via immunoSEQ multiplex PCR; TCRdb's table is partial and in-frame only. This sample has 85,000 to 130,000 clones, with roughly 84% found just once. The sequences come from peripheral blood, collected from a patient treated with radiotherapy plus ipilimumab. All receptors derive from a human donor with non-small cell lung cancer that progressed on radiotherapy plus ipilimumab. Some clones in this sample may be carry-over from other donors' samples.

The rearrangement links TRBV28 to TRBJ1-1, with 8 nucleotides matching TRBD1. J was trimmed by 6 bases and V by 6 bases; bases with no gene match: 6. This CDR3 has 13 amino acids. CDR1 and CDR2 from the germline V gene are MDHEN and SYDVKM. CDR3 region: CASRQTGGAEAFF. The CDR3 nucleotides read TGTGCCAGCAGACAAACAGGGGGAGCTGAAGCTTTCTTT. Using reference TRBV28 and TRBJ1-1 for the parts outside the CDR3, the full variable domain is DVKVTQSSRYLVKRTGEKVFLECVQDMDHENMFWYRQDPGLGLRLIYFSYDVKMKEKGDIPEGYSVSREKKERFSLILESASTNQTSMYLCASRQTGGAEAFFGQGTRLTVV.

DNA of the CDR3: TGTGCCAGCAGCCAAGACGCGCAGGGGACCCAAGAGACCCAGTACTTC. Protein product: CASSQDAQGTQETQYF. V is TRBV4-2 and J is TRBJ2-5; TRBD1 might be the D (6 bases). Germline V gene data show CDR1 as LGHNA and CDR2 as YNFKEQ. This CDR3 has 16 residues. V gave up 0 bases and J gave up 1 base, with 12 bases separating them.

This clone showed up just a few times. The chain's CDR3 is CASSVGGPGYTF. As DNA, the CDR3 is TGTGCCAGCAGCGTTGGAGGGCCTGGCTACACCTTC. This chain joins TRBV9 and TRBJ1-2; D gene uncertain. Trimming left V 2 bases short and J 7 bases short, with 9 bases between. This CDR3 has 12 amino acids. CDR1 is SGDLS, CDR2 YYNGEE, per germline.